These 21 T cell receptor beta chains were sequenced from one sample in a study of Tregs in tolerant kidney transplant recipients. These receptors' antigens are unknown. Assay: immunoSEQ multiplex PCR; the TCRdb copy retains only in-frame clones and omits some. Of fewer than 40,000 clones in the sample, 82% were seen once. The sample taken for sequencing was Tregs from blood cultured with allogeneic cells. These receptors came from a human donor in good health.

This clone has a single count. V and J are TRBV10-1 and TRBJ2-7; 14 nucleotides match TRBD2. Germline V CDR1 and CDR2: WNHNN, SYGVQD (reference sequence). V trimming: 5 bases; J trimming: 7 bases; junction bases outside the gene matches: 13. The CDR3 has 17 residues. CDR3 region: CASSKGLAGENFGEQYF. CDR3 bases: TGCGCCAGCAGTAAGGGACTAGCGGGAGAAAATTTTGGGGAGCAGTACTTC.

The V call is TRBV11-2, the J call TRBJ2-3, with a possible D match to TRBD2 (5 bases). V lost 6 bases to trimming and J lost 5 bases, with 12 bases between them. The CDR3 is made up of 13 amino acids. The V gene's germline CDR1 is SGHAT and CDR2 FQNNGV. The CDR3 coding sequence is TGTGCCAGCAGACCCCCGGGGATAGATACGCAGTATTTT. This sequence encodes CASRPPGIDTQYF.

This chain uses TRBV4-2 with TRBJ2-1; TRBD2 matches at 8 bases. V dropped 5 bases and J dropped 2; count of bases not matched to a gene: 8. The germline V gene encodes CDR1 LGHNA and CDR2 YNFKEQ. The CDR3 runs to 16 residues. The CDR3 region is CASSTQTSGTYNEQFF. Written as DNA, the CDR3 is TGTGCCAGCAGCACCCAAACTAGCGGCACCTACAATGAGCAGTTCTTC.

This clone appeared once. V usage is TRBV5-6 and J usage is TRBJ1-3; TRBD1 matches at 8 bases. CDR3 length: 14 residues. The germline CDR1 and CDR2 sequences are SGHDT and YYEEEE. J lost 8 bases, V lost 0 bases, and 4 bases had no gene match. CDR3 in amino acids: CASSLGTGSYTIYF. As DNA, the CDR3 is TGTGCCAGCAGCTTGGGGACAGGGAGCTACACCATATATTTT.

V is TRBV5-8 and J is TRBJ1-5; unclear D gene. V was clipped by 0 bases and J by 0 bases, with 1 base between them. This CDR3 is built from 13 residues. Germline assignment: CDR1 SGHTS and CDR2 YDEGEE. The CDR3 coding sequence is TGTGCCAGCAGCTTGGATAGCAATCAGCCCCAGCATTTT. This encodes CASSLDSNQPQHF.

The J gene is TRBJ2-7, the V gene TRBV2; no clear D. The CDR3 runs 14 residues. Per germline, CDR1 SNHLY and CDR2 FYNNEI. Trimming cost V 1 base and J 5 bases, with 12 bases left between them. The DNA of the CDR3 is TGTGCCAGCAGTGAAGGGGGTGCCCTCGACGAGCAGTACTTC. Encoded protein: CASSEGGALDEQYF.

J is TRBJ2-1 and V is TRBV9, with 7 positions matching TRBD2. The germline V gene encodes CDR1 SGDLS and CDR2 YYNGEE. Losses at the gene ends were 6 bases for V and 0 bases for J; bases not matched to a gene: 6. CDR3 length: 15 amino acids. The CDR3 sequence is CASTPGGNSYNEQFF. In DNA, the CDR3 is TGTGCCAGCACCCCGGGGGGTAACTCCTACAATGAGCAGTTCTTC.

V and J are TRBV11-2 and TRBJ1-3; D is uncertain. The CDR3 length is 16 residues. The V end was cut by 0 bases, the J end by 0 bases, with 9 bases between. CDR1 and CDR2 (germline): SGHAT, FQNNGV. The CDR3 coding sequence is TGTGCCAGCAGCTTAGAGGGGATTGTCTCTGGAAACACCATATATTTT. It translates to CASSLEGIVSGNTIYF.

The sample holds a few counts of this clone. J is TRBJ2-3 and V is TRBV11-3; D is unresolved. Germline V gene sequence: CDR1 SGHNT, CDR2 YENEEA. The CDR3 is made up of 15 amino acids. Trimming took off 5 bases at V and 0 bases at J, with 12 bases between the two ends. CDR3 in DNA: TGTGCCAGCAGCCCTCTCCAACACAGCACAGATACGCAGTATTTT. Its translation is CASSPLQHSTDTQYF.

This clone appeared a few times. For the CDR3, the DNA is TGCGCCAGCAGTCAAACCATCCAAACTAGTAGCTACGAGCAGTACTTC. It specifies CASSQTIQTSSYEQYF. The chain recombines TRBV23-1 with TRBJ2-7; a weak D match, TRBD2 (5 bases). TRBV23-1 belongs to the ORF category, with a function that is uncertain. The CDR3 is made up of 16 amino acids. The germline V and J ends were trimmed by 2 bases and 3 bases, with 17 bases remaining between them.

The chain uses TRBV10-1 and TRBJ1-5, with D perhaps TRBD1 (6 bases). The CDR3 consists of 18 residues. With 5 bases removed from V and 0 bases from J, the gap between germline ends came to 20 bases. CDR1 is WNHNN and CDR2 is SYGVQD in the germline V gene (reference sequence). The CDR3, as DNA: TGCGCCAGCAGTCCGGACAGTGCGACCCCATATAGCAATCAGCCCCAGCATTTT. Translation: CASSPDSATPYSNQPQHF.

This rearrangement joins TRBV27 to TRBJ1-1; maybe TRBD1 (5 bases). CDR3 length: 13 amino acids. Germline V gene lookup returns CDR1 MNHEY and CDR2 SMNVEV (reference sequence). Trimming took off 4 bases at V and 9 bases at J, with 15 bases between the two ends. The CDR3 sequence is CASSWRSGLQAFF. In DNA form, the CDR3 reads TGTGCCAGCAGTTGGCGGTCAGGGCTCCAAGCTTTCTTT.

The gene calls are TRBV11-1 and TRBJ1-1, with D possibly being TRBD1 (6 bases). Germline V gene lookup returns CDR1 SGHAT and CDR2 FQDESV (reference sequence). The germline V and J ends were trimmed by 5 bases and 5 bases, with 9 bases remaining between them. This CDR3 region has 12 residues. In DNA, the CDR3 is TGTGCCAGCAGCCGCCAGGGGACTGAAGCTTTCTTT. The encoded protein is CASSRQGTEAFF.

The J gene is TRBJ1-5, the V gene TRBV5-5; TRBD1 might be the D (5 bases). The CDR3 is 13 amino acids. Germline CDR1 and CDR2: SGHKS and YYEKEE (reference sequence). V lost 5 bases and J lost 5, with 11 bases in between. CDR3 in DNA: TGTGCCAGCAGTAGGGACGTCCATCAGCCCCAGCATTTT. Translation gives CASSRDVHQPQHF. Filled out from reference TRBV5-5 and TRBJ1-5, the complete variable domain reads DAGVTQSPTHLIKTRGQQVTLRCSPISGHKSVSWYQQVLGQGPQFIFQYYEKEERGRGNFPDRFSARQFPNYSSELNVNALLLGDSALYLCASSRDVHQPQHFGDGTRLSIL.

The chain joins TRBV6-5 to TRBJ2-3; tentative D call: TRBD2 (6 bases). The CDR3 is 14 amino acids. Germline values: CDR1 MNHEY, CDR2 SVGAGI. Trimming cost V 8 bases and J 2 bases, with 14 bases left between them. This CDR3 is CASQVGGSTDTQYF. CDR3 coding DNA: TGTGCCAGCCAAGTGGGAGGATCCACAGATACGCAGTATTTT.

V and J are TRBV18 and TRBJ2-7; tentative D call: TRBD1 (6 bases). The V gene lost 0 bases and the J gene lost 3 bases, with 15 bases spanning the gap. CDR1 is KGHSH, CDR2 LQKENI, per germline. The CDR3 consists of 16 residues. This CDR3 is CASSPPLTGHYYEQYF. The CDR3 nucleotides read TGTGCCAGCTCACCACCACTGACAGGCCACTACTACGAGCAGTACTTC.

The CDR3 reads CASNGGGAVHEQYF. The CDR3 coding sequence is TGTGCCAGCAATGGCGGGGGGGCCGTCCACGAGCAGTACTTC. V gene TRBV2 combines with J gene TRBJ2-7; 9 positions agree with TRBD2. The CDR3 spans 14 residues. Germline CDR1 reads SNHLY; CDR2 reads FYNNEI. J lost 5 bases, V lost 7 bases, and 9 bases had no gene match.

The V gene is TRBV10-2, the J gene TRBJ1-1; TRBD1 matches 10 bases. Germline V gene lookup returns CDR1 WSHSY and CDR2 SAAADI. V was pared by 5 bases and J by 5 bases, with 2 bases of the junction left unmatched. This CDR3 has 13 residues. Here the CDR3 reads CASSRQGATEAFF. CDR3 DNA: TGCGCCAGCAGTAGACAGGGGGCTACTGAAGCTTTCTTT.

The V call is TRBV5-1, the J call TRBJ2-3, with 9 nucleotides matching TRBD2. The CDR3 is made up of 16 amino acids. Germline values: CDR1 SGHRS, CDR2 YFSETQ. Trimming cost V 1 base and J 2 bases; bases outside gene matches: 5. The CDR3 is CASSLFGGGATDTQYF. CDR3 DNA sequence: TGCGCCAGCAGCTTGTTCGGCGGGGGGGCCACAGATACGCAGTATTTT.

This clone occurred a few times. This chain joins TRBV5-6 and TRBJ1-1, with D hard to call. This CDR3 contains 14 residues. V gave up 4 bases and J gave up 0 bases, with 10 bases separating them. From germline, CDR1 is SGHDT and CDR2 YYEEEE. The CDR3 DNA follows: TGTGCCAGCAGCCGAGACCTCTTGAACACTGAAGCTTTCTTT. Its protein is CASSRDLLNTEAFF.

The chain joins TRBV7-9 to TRBJ1-2; unclear D gene. The CDR3 extends over 14 amino acids. Trimming took 3 bases from V and 7 from J, leaving 15 bases between them. Germline lookup yields CDR1 SEHNR and CDR2 FQNEAQ (reference sequence). This chain's CDR3 is CASSFALQAGGYTF. The CDR3 DNA sequence: TGTGCCAGCAGCTTTGCCCTGCAGGCGGGTGGCTACACCTTC.